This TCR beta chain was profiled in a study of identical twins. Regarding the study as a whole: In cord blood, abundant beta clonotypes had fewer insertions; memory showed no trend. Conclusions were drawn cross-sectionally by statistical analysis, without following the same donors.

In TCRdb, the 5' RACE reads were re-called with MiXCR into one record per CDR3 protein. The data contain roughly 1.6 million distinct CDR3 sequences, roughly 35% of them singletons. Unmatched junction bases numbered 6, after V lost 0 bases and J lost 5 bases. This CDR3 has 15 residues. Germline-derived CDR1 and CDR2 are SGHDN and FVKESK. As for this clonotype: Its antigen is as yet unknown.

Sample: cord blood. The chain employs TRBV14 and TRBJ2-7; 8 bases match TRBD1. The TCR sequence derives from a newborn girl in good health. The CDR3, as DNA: TGTGCCAGCAGCCAAGATGGGCCACAGGGGGACGAGCAGTACTTC. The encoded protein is CASSQDGPQGDEQYF.